This TCR beta chain derives from a study of blood T cells in healthy people across ages. This clonotype has a handful of counts. CDR1 and CDR2 (germline): SGHRS, YFSETQ. Trimming cost V 0 bases and J 0 bases, with 12 bases left between them. The CDR3 consists of 16 residues. PCR was performed a second time for about 7 to 12 cycles using a sample-barcoded 5' primer and a J-beta primer mix. TCRdb reanalysed the 5' RACE reads using MiXCR and keeps one entry per CDR3 protein. Found here are 1,800,000 or so distinct CDR3 sequences, about 39% of them singletons; the top ten hold 20% to 25%. This TCR came from a human donor in good health. Sample: blood. The gene calls are TRBV5-1 and TRBJ1-1; no firm D call. The CDR3 region is CASSLEIPGLNTEAFF. The CDR3 bases are TGCGCCAGCAGCTTGGAGATTCCCGGACTGAACACTGAAGCTTTCTTT.